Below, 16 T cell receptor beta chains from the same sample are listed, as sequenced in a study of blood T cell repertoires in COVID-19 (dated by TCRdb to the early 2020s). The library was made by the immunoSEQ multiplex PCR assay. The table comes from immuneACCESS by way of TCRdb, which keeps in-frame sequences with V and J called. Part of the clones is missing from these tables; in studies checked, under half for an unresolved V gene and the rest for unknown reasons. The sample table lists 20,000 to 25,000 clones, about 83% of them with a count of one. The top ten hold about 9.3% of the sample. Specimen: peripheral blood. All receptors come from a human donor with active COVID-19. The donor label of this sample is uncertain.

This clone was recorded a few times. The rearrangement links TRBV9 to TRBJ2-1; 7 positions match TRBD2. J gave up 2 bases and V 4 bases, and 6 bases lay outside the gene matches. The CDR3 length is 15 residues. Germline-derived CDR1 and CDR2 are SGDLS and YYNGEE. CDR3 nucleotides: TGTGCCAGCAGCTTCACTAGCGACCCCTACAATGAGCAGTTCTTC. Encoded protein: CASSFTSDPYNEQFF.

The CDR3 protein is CASSLPWTSGRGADTQYF. The CDR3 DNA reads TGTGCCAGTAGTTTACCATGGACTAGCGGGAGAGGGGCAGATACGCAGTATTTT. The chain carries TRBV19 and TRBJ2-3; 13 nucleotides align to TRBD2. Looked up from germline, CDR1 is LNHDA and CDR2 is SQIVND (reference sequence). This CDR3 contains 18 residues. The trim removed 5 bases at V and 4 bases at J, leaving 12 bases unmatched.

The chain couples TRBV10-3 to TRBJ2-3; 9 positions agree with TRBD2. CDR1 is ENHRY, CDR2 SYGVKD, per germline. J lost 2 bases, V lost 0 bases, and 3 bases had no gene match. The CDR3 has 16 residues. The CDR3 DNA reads TGTGCCATCAGTGAGTCCCTAGCGGGATACACAGATACGCAGTATTTT. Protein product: CAISESLAGYTDTQYF.

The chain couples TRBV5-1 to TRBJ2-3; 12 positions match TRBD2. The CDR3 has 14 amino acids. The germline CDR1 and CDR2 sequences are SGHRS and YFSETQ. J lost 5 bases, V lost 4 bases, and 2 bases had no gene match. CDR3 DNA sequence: TGCGCCAGCAGCCGGACTAGCGGGGTAGATACGCAGTATTTT. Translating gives CASSRTSGVDTQYF.

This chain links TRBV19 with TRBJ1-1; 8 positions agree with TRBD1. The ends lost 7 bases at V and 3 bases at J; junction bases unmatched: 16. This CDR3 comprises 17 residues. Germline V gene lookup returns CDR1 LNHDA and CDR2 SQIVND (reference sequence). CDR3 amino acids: CASTRDRGFVTDTEAFF. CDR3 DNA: TGTGCCAGTACCAGAGACAGGGGATTCGTTACGGACACTGAAGCTTTCTTT.

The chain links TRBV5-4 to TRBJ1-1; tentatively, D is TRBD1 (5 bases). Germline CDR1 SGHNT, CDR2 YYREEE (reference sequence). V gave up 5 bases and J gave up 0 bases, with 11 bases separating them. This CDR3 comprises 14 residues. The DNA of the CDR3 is TGTGCCAGCAGGGCGGGACTGGTGAACACTGAAGCTTTCTTT. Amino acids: CASRAGLVNTEAFF. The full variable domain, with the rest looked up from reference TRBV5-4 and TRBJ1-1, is ETGVTQSPTHLIKTRGQQVTLRCSSQSGHNTVSWYQQALGQGPQFIFQYYREEENGRGNFPPRFSGLQFPNYSSELNVNALELDDSALYLCASRAGLVNTEAFFGQGTRLTVV.

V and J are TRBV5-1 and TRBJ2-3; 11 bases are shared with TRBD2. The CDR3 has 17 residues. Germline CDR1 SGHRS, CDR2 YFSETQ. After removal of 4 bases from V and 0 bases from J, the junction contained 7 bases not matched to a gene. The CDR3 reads CASSPAGTSGSTDTQYF. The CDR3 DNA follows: TGCGCCAGCAGCCCGGCCGGGACTAGCGGCAGCACAGATACGCAGTATTTT.

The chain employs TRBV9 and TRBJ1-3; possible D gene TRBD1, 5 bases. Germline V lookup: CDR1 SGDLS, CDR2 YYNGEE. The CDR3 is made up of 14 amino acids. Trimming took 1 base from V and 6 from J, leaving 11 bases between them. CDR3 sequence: CASSVTGPENTIYF. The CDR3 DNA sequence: TGTGCCAGCAGCGTAACAGGACCCGAAAACACCATATATTTT.

CDR3 DNA: TGTGCCAGCAGCCTCCGACAGGGTACGCCACCCCTCCACTTT. Protein: CASSLRQGTPPLHF. V gene TRBV7-2 combines with J gene TRBJ1-6; 7 positions match TRBD1. There are 14 residues in the CDR3. The V segment lost 5 bases and the J segment 11 bases; nucleotides outside the gene matches: 9. CDR1 and CDR2 from the germline V gene are SGHTA and FQGNSA.

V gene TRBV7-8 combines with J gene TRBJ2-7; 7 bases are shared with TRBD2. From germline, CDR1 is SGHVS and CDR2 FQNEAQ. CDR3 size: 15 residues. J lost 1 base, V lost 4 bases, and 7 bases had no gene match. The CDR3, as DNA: TGTGCCAGCAGCTCTCGCAGACTAGCTTCCTACGAGCAGTACTTC. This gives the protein CASSSRRLASYEQYF. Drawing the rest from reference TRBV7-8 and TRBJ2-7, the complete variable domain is GAGVSQSPRYKVAKRGQDVALRCDPISGHVSLFWYQQALGQGPEFLTYFQNEAQLDKSGLPSDRFFAERPEGSVSTLKIQRTQQEDSAVYLCASSSRRLASYEQYFGPGTRLTVT.

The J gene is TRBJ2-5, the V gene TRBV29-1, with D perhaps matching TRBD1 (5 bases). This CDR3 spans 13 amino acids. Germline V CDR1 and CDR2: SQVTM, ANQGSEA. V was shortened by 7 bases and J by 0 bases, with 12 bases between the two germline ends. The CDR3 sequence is CSAKGQYQETQYF. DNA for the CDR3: TGCAGCGCAAAGGGGCAGTACCAAGAGACCCAGTACTTC.

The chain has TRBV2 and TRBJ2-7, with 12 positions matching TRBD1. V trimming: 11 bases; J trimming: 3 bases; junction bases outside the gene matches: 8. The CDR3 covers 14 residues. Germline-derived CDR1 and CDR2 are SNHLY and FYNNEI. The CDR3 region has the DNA TGTGCCCTTCAGGGACAGGGGGCGGGCTACGAGCAGTACTTC. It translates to CALQGQGAGYEQYF.

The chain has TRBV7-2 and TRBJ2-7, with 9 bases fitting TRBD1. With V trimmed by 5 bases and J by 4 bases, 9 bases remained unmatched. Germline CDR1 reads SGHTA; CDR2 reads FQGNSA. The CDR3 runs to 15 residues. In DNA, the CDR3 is TGTGCCAGCAGCAGCGCCGGGACAGGGCCTTACGAGCAGTACTTC. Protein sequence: CASSSAGTGPYEQYF.

CDR3 protein: CASREEVTNEKLFF. CDR3 DNA: TGTGCCAGCAGGGAGGAGGTAACTAATGAAAAACTGTTTTTT. This chain connects TRBV2 to TRBJ1-4; D is unresolved. The V end lost 6 bases, the J end lost 1 base, and 9 bases lay between the germline ends. Per the germline V gene, CDR1 is SNHLY and CDR2 is FYNNEI. This CDR3 spans 14 amino acids.

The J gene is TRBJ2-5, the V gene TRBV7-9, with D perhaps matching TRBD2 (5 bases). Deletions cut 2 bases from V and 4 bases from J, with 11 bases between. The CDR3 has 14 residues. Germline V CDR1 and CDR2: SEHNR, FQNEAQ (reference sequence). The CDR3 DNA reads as TGTGCCAGCAGCTTACTTGGACTGGGAGAGACCCAGTACTTC. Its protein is CASSLLGLGETQYF.

The CDR3 DNA is TGTGCCAGCAGCCGAGACAAGGGAGGCTACGAGCAGTACTTC. This translates into CASSRDKGGYEQYF. This chain connects TRBV11-2 to TRBJ2-7; D may be TRBD2 (6 bases). Germline V lookup: CDR1 SGHAT, CDR2 FQNNGV. The CDR3 length is 14 residues. The V end was cut by 5 bases, the J end by 3 bases, with 14 bases between.